This TCR beta chain was recovered during a study of cytomegalovirus exposure and HLA in healthy donors. Study in general: Of more than 350 genotyped donors, roughly 86% clustered with self-reported Caucasian donors.

Study-wide results and caveats: Analysis performed later showed TCR beta chains linked to HLA being more clonally expanded than equally common others. An Asian-associated ancestry cluster reportedly showed fewer N-insertions than the approximately 700-donor mean in a later analysis. Apart from CMV serostatus, no immune exposure information was available.

Notes on this clone: Its antigen is not known.

Vbeta (60) and Jbeta (13) primers were used in the PCR. Only in-frame clones appear in the TCRdb table, and some are missing; sequencing was by immunoSEQ multiplex PCR. Of 150,000 to 200,000 clones in the sample, 80% were seen once. V dropped 2 bases and J dropped 4; count of bases not matched to a gene: 6. The CDR3 runs 15 residues. Germline CDR1 reads GTSNPN; CDR2 reads SVGIG (reference sequence). This chain connects TRBV30 to TRBJ2-1, with 9 bases identical to TRBD1. This clonotype was obtained from a man aged 18-30 years in good health and CMV-seropositive. The sequencing sample was made of PBMCs. CDR3 in DNA: TGTGCCTGGAGTACCGGGACAGGGACATACAATGAGCAGTTCTTC. Translating it yields CAWSTGTGTYNEQFF.